The 9 T cell receptor beta chains presented below share a single source sample, sequenced in a study of CD8 T cells in Susac syndrome. Random hexamers were used to reverse transcribe the RNA input (about 0.5 to 1 ug). Each CDR3 protein is one row after TCRdb ran MiXCR on the immunoSEQ multiplex PCR reads. The sample yields roughly 200,000 distinct CDR3 sequences, around nine tenths seen once. Source material: CD4+ T cells from PBMCs. All receptors come from a human donor with Susac syndrome.

The V gene is TRBV10-3, the J gene TRBJ2-5; TRBD2 matches at 8 bases. Germline V CDR1 and CDR2: ENHRY, SYGVKD. This CDR3 region has 16 residues. Losses at the gene ends were 6 bases for V and 4 bases for J; bases not matched to a gene: 13. CDR3 region: CAISPSVAGSSETQYF. CDR3 nucleotides: TGTGCCATCAGCCCTTCGGTAGCGGGATCCTCAGAGACCCAGTACTTC.

The V and J genes are TRBV9 and TRBJ1-2, with TRBD1 identical over 11 bases. The CDR3 is 14 amino acids. Germline CDR1 and CDR2: SGDLS and YYNGEE. The ends lost 2 bases at V and 7 bases at J; junction bases unmatched: 4. The CDR3 region is CASSVDRGLGGYTF. The CDR3 DNA sequence: TGTGCCAGCAGCGTGGACAGGGGGCTTGGTGGCTACACCTTC.

The chain recombines TRBV19 with TRBJ2-1; 10 bases are a match to TRBD1. Unmatched junction bases numbered 5, after V lost 2 bases and J lost 7 bases. Germline assignment: CDR1 LNHDA and CDR2 SQIVND (reference sequence). This CDR3 has 15 amino acids. The CDR3 reads CASSIRQGAKNEQFF. The CDR3 region has the DNA TGTGCCAGTAGTATAAGACAGGGGGCAAAGAATGAGCAGTTCTTC.

The chain couples TRBV28 to TRBJ2-5, with D possibly called TRBD1 or TRBD2 (6 bases each). Germline lookup yields CDR1 MDHEN and CDR2 SYDVKM. CDR3 length equals 14 residues. V was pared by 9 bases and J by 5 bases, with 19 bases between. CDR3 sequence: CASKKGGAWETQYF. CDR3 in DNA: TGTGCCAGTAAGAAGGGGGGCGCTTGGGAGACCCAGTACTTC.

The genes are TRBV19 and TRBJ1-1, with a tentative D call TRBD1 (5 bases). CDR1 is LNHDA and CDR2 is SQIVND in the germline V gene (reference sequence). This CDR3 comprises 15 residues. V was pared by 4 bases and J by 3 bases, with 15 bases between. The CDR3 protein is CASSRRSVGHTEAFF. The CDR3 DNA reads TGTGCCAGTAGTAGGAGGTCAGTGGGGCACACTGAAGCTTTCTTT.

The chain couples TRBV6-2 or TRBV6-3 to TRBJ1-4, with D unclear. The CDR3 loop spans 15 amino acids. V lost 6 bases and J lost 5, with 16 bases in between. Germline V lookup: CDR1 MNHEY, CDR2 SVGEGT. The CDR3 is CASRYAGEENEKLFF. In DNA form, the CDR3 reads TGTGCCAGCAGGTACGCAGGAGAAGAAAATGAAAAACTGTTTTTT.

V and J are TRBV29-1 and TRBJ2-3; D not resolved. V gave up 2 bases and J gave up 5 bases, with 8 bases separating them. The CDR3 contains 12 residues. Germline loops: CDR1 SQVTM, CDR2 ANQGSEA. CDR3 bases: TGCAGCGTTGAACTAACGTTAGATACGCAGTATTTT. Amino acids: CSVELTLDTQYF.

V and J are TRBV30 and TRBJ2-6; D gene ambiguous. The CDR3 is made up of 14 amino acids. V was trimmed by 5 bases and J by 0 bases, leaving 8 bases between them. Germline CDR1 is GTSNPN and CDR2 is SVGIG (reference sequence). This CDR3 reads CAWESYSGANVLTF. Written as DNA, the CDR3 is TGTGCCTGGGAGTCCTACTCTGGGGCCAACGTCCTGACTTTC.

This chain uses TRBV30 with TRBJ1-1; D not resolved. Germline CDR1 is GTSNPN and CDR2 is SVGIG (reference sequence). CDR3 size: 13 residues. Trimming shortened V by 0 bases and J by 1 base, and 6 bases separated the two germline ends. The CDR3 nucleotides are TGTGCCTGGAGTGTACGAGGGAACACTGAAGCTTTCTTT. This gives the protein CAWSVRGNTEAFF. The variable domain in full, with the rest retrieved from reference TRBV30 and TRBJ1-1, is SQTIHQWPATLVQPVGSPLSLECTVEGTSNPNLYWYRQAAGRGLQLLFYSVGIGQISSEVPQNLSASRPQDRQFILSSKKLLLSDSGFYLCAWSVRGNTEAFFGQGTRLTVV.